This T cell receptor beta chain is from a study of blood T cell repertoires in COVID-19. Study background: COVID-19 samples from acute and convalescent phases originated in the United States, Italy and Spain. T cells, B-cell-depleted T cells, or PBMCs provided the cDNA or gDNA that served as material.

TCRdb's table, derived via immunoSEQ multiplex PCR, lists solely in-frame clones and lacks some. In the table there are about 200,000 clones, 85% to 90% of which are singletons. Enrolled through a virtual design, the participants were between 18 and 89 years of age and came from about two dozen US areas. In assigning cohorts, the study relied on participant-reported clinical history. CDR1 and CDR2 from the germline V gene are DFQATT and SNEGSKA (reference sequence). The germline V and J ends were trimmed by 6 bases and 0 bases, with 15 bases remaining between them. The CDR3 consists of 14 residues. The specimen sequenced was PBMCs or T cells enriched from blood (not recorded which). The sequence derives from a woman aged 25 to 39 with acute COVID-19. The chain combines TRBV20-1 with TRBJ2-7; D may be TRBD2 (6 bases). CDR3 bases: TGCAGTGCCAGTGGAATGGGGGGCTCCTACGAGCAGTACTTC. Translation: CSASGMGGSYEQYF.